This record looks at one TCR beta chain sequence and its context. The specificity of this receptor is unknown. No base quality information exists; no much larger clone differs at one position. These data come from a study of cytomegalovirus exposure and HLA in healthy donors (dated by TCRdb to the late 2010s). With respect to the entire study: In an earlier analysis of fewer than 750 of the donors, approximately 260 Gb of sequence data and 120 million or so unique TCR beta sequences from roughly 190 million T cells were reported. Of the approximately 400 genotyped donors, about 80% fell in the genetic ancestry cluster associated with self-reported Caucasian donors. All discovery cohort repertoires had been generated using a single sequencing platform. A later genetic analysis used genome-wide SNP genotypes for about three fifths of the 666 donors, treating that subset as a discovery cohort. A later analysis re-analyzed previously published TCR beta repertoires from 666 donors and added high-resolution HLA genotyping to study TCR occurrence patterns. To predict cytomegalovirus infection status, the study combined high-throughput TCR immunosequencing, statistical association of individual TCRs with disease status, and machine learning. Because of strong linkage in the cohort, roughly five DR-DQ haplotypes were treated as single units for association and clustering. Along with the roughly 670-subject first cohort, a separate validation cohort of some 130 different subjects was used. Using immunosequencing, the study profiled T cell repertoires from about 650 subjects and related those repertoires to cytomegalovirus serostatus. The aim of the study was to test whether cataloging public T cell receptors could identify signatures of past pathogen exposure. HLA typing covered class I and class II loci at four-digit resolution. Typing coverage differed by locus: A, B, C, DRB1 and DQB1 were typed in about 629-640 donors, DQA1 in about 500, DPA1 in 600 to 610, and DPB1 in roughly 470. In the later analysis, no new phenotypic data were used to find candidate immune exposures; instead, reliance was placed on TCR beta sequences and their occurrence across donors. On average, around 200,000 unique TCR beta nucleotide sequences were sequenced per donor among roughly 430 genotyped donors of the cohort, with 15% to 20% of those sequences being non-productive. Alongside the repertoire data, information on donor age, sex, ethnicity and CMV serostatus was compiled. An early release covering just under 650 HLA-typed donors comprised about 300 gigabases of sequencing data and roughly 85 million unique TCR sequences. In an earlier analysis of over 550 of the donors, high-throughput TCR beta sequencing was used to judge whether each TCR beta V gene segment behaved as functional or pseudogenic.

Broad study findings and their caveats: Because counts were too low, about 18 rarely observed V segments, including chromosome 9 orphons, were excluded from the earlier analysis of around 640 of the donors. A further reported finding was that TCR beta sequences accurately predicted the HLA-A and HLA-B alleles for most subjects in the first cohort. Strong co-occurrence of HLA alleles, especially DR and DQ, made assigning TCR associations to individual alleles difficult. In this cohort, only TCR beta chains were sequenced, and detectable features were limited by the absence of alpha or paired-chain data. Correlated functional status among segregating V segments might be attributable to linkage disequilibrium, but an unknown experimental factor could not be ruled out. The 87-base-pair reads could not distinguish some IMGT-functional V segments, including TRBV6-2 and TRBV6-3, so those segments were excluded. The authors suggested that the approach could potentially be generalized to other disease states and immunological phenotypes. While some public TCRs were present in many individuals, most TCR sequences turned up only very rarely across donors. A later analysis found that most CMV-associated TCR beta chains appeared HLA-restricted, with HLA associations seemingly driven largely by CMV exposure. In a later analysis, several top co-occurrence clusters were reported to appear linked to parvovirus B19, influenza, CMV and Epstein-Barr virus. Because HLA typing was missing for some donors at each locus, association tests included only the typed subset. The only immune exposure information available for the cohort was CMV serostatus. A total of some 180 TCR beta chains were listed by the study as associated with cytomegalovirus. A cluster of highly shared sequence variants was judged likely to represent a technical artifact of the sequencing pipeline. Broadly in line with IMGT annotations, most TCR beta V segments showed up in productive rearrangements about 90% or about 30% of the time in an earlier analysis of 587 of the donors. V-gene and J-gene trimming of TCR beta chains was associated with a missense DCLRE1C variant in a later genetic analysis, and the association was replicated in an independent cohort. In a later analysis, over 15,000 TCR beta sequences were associated with specific HLA alleles at a false discovery rate of 0.05. A later analysis found that HLA-associated TCR beta chains were more clonally expanded and had lower generation probabilities than equally common non-associated chains. In a later genetic analysis, fewer N-insertions in productive TCRs were reported among donors in an Asian-associated ancestry cluster than the roughly 700-donor mean. Sequencing depth was assumed to be roughly uniform across donors in the presence/absence analyses, though that assumption may not hold. In both the original and validation cohorts, the classifier was reported to diagnose cytomegalovirus status with high specificity and sensitivity. Three of the identified cytomegalovirus-associated TCR beta chains were confirmed in vitro to be specific for cytomegalovirus antigens. A later analysis found that TCR association rates varied across HLA loci, with DRB1 alleles showing the most associated TCRs and HLA-C alleles the fewest.

The CDR3, cysteine through phenylalanine, is 15 amino acids long. Only CDR3 DNA remains: 45 bases, in frame from the first base. V and J are truncated by 6 bases and 0 bases respectively, leaving an intervening sequence of 13 bases. CDR1 and CDR2 (MNHEY, SMNVEV) derive from the germline V gene (reference sequence). In total, fewer than 750 healthy bone marrow donors made up the cohort. All cohort members were sampled while nominally healthy, although unrecorded immune exposures were likely present. Of the approximately 700 cohort members, around 280 had positive CMV serostatus and fewer than 450 had negative CMV serostatus, and CMV serostatus was not recorded for the donor. A peripheral blood sample was collected from each donor, and TCR beta sequencing was performed on peripheral blood mononuclear cells. Genomic DNA extraction from the blood cell samples was performed with the Qiagen DNeasy Blood Extraction Kit.

Receptor libraries were prepared by the immunoSEQ multiplex PCR assay. For the multiplex PCR, a mixture combining 60 forward primers for TCR Vbeta segments and 13 reverse primers for TCR Jbeta segments was used. A multiplex PCR assay on genomic DNA amplified the CDR3 region of rearranged TCR beta genes. On the Illumina HiSeq System, the amplified TCR beta libraries were sequenced as 87-base-pair reads. The authors' analysis ran thus. In a later analysis, some 80 million unique TCR beta chains were counted across the roughly 670 repertoires, and roughly 11 million of these chains were shared by at least two donors. Raw reads were error-corrected and collapsed into unique sequences with a nearest-neighbor algorithm that merged closely related sequences to remove PCR and sequencing errors. V, D and J gene segments were assigned by aligning CDR3 sequences to IMGT reference sequences. Each retained sequence needed at least a six-nucleotide match to both a V gene segment and a J gene segment. A rearrangement counted as productive if the CDR3 had no stop codons and remained in frame with V and J, and every other rearrangement counted as non-productive. Following IMGT convention, CDR3 was defined as the stretch from the second conserved V-encoded cysteine to the conserved J-encoded phenylalanine. The earlier analysis of more than 450 of the donors excluded sequences that lacked an unambiguous match to a single V gene segment. In an earlier analysis of several hundred of the donors, V segments were called functional above 56.7% productive rearrangements and were called segregating when the between-donor standard deviation exceeded 5%. To diagnose cytomegalovirus status from the catalog of TCR beta chain sequences, a statistical classification framework was built. In a later analysis, V and J genes were assigned by comparing TCR nucleotide sequences against IMGT/GENE-DB human TR gene sequences. A later analysis assigned CDR3 sequences and most-parsimonious VDJ recombination scenarios with the TCRdist pipeline. In a later analysis, every TCR beta chain was defined by the combination of its CDR3 amino acid sequence and its V-gene family, and reads without a unique V-gene family were dropped. In a later analysis, approximately 590 highly shared, low-generation-probability nucleotide sequences were removed to address suspected cross-contamination and a sequencing artifact. A later analysis calculated a clonal expansion index for each public chain from normalized within-repertoire ranks of inferred template counts. In a later analysis, generation probabilities were computed using a VDJ recombination model fitted to out-of-frame rearrangements, and the results were checked against IGoR. A later analysis scored TCR-TCR, TCR-HLA and TCR-CMV co-occurrence with hypergeometric tests, applying a repertoire-size bias correction to TCR pairs. In a later analysis, false discovery rates were estimated by permuting HLA or CMV assignments 20 times. In a later analysis, co-occurring TCRs were grouped using DBSCAN, and TCRdist sequence similarity was added for clustering within HLA-allele-positive subsets. For co-occurrence clustering, repertoires with fewer than 30,000 or more than 120,000 public chains were excluded, along with five repertoires with anomalous nucleotide sharing. This is the immuneACCESS table as TCRdb keeps it, with only in-frame sequences that have V and J called. A part of the clones is gone; compared with another copy, unresolved V genes explain less than half, and the rest is unexplained. V, J and clone size are taken as reported in that table, and D and trimming were inferred from the DNA itself. A total of about 130,000 clones appear in this sample, about 80% of them only once. Over 4% of the sample lies in the top ten.

This receptor was identified in a man aged 30 to 39 in good health. Sequencing used PBMCs. The chain employs TRBV27 and TRBJ2-3; the D gene is unclear. The nucleotide sequence is TGTGCCAGCAGAAACGGAGAACACAGCACAGATACGCAGTATTTT. Its protein product is CASRNGEHSTDTQYF.